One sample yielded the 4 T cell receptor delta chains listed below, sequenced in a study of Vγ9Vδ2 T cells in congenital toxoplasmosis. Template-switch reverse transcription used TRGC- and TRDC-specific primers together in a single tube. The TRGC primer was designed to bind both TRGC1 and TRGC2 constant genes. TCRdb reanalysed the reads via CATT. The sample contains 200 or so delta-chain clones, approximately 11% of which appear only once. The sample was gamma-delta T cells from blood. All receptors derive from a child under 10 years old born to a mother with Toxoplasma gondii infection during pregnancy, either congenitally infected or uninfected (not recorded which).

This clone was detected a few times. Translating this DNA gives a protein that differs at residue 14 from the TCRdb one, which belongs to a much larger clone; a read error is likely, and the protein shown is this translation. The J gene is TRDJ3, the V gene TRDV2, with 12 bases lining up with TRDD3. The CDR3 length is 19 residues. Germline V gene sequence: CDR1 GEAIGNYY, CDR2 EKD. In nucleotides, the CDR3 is TGTGCCTGTGACAGCTGGGGGATACGTAGCTCCTGGGACAACCGACAGATGTTTTTC. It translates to CACDSWGIRSSWDNRQMFF.

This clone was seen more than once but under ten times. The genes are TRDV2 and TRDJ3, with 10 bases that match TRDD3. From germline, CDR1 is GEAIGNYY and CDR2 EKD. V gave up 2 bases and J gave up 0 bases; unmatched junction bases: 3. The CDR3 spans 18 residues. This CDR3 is CACDILGDSSWDTRQMFF. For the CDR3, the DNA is TGTGCCTGTGACATACTGGGGGATTCCTCCTGGGACACCCGACAGATGTTTTTC.

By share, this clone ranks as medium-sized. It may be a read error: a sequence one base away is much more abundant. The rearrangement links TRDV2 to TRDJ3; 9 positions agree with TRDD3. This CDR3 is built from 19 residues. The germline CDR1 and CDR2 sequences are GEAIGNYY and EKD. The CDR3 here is CACNTGGIQGSWDTRQMFF. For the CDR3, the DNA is TGTGCCTGTAACACCGGGGGGATACAGGGCTCCTGGGACACCCGACAGATGTTTTTC.

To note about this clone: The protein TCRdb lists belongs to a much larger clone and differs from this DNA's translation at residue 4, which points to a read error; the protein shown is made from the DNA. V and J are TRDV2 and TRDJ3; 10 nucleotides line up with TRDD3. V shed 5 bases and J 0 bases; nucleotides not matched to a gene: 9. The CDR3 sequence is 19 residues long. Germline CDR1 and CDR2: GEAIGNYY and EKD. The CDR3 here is CACVPVLGDSSWDTRQMFF. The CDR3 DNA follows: TGTGCCTGTGTCCCCGTACTGGGGGATTCCTCCTGGGACACCCGACAGATGTTTTTC.